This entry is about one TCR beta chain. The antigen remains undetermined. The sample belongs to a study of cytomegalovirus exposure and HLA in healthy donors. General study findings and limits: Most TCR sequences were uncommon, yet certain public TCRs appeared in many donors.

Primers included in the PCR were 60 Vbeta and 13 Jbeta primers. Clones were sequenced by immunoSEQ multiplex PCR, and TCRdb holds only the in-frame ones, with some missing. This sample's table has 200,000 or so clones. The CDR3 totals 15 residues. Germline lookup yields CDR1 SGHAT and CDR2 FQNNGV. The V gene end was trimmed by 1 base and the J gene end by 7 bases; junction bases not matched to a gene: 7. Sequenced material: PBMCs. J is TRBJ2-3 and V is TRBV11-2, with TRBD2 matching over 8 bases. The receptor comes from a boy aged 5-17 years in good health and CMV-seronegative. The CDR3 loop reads CASSLGRGGVYTQYF. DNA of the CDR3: TGTGCCAGCAGCTTAGGACGGGGGGGCGTGTATACGCAGTATTTT.